The text below deals with one T cell receptor (beta chain). There is no known antigen for this receptor. No clone much larger than this one lies a single base away; base qualities are absent. This sample is drawn from a study of cytomegalovirus exposure and HLA in healthy donors (dated by TCRdb to the late 2010s). Regarding the study in general: According to an earlier analysis of 587 of the donors, about 179 million T cells yielded approximately 120 million unique TCR beta sequences and about 280 Gb of sequence data. Approximately 310 gigabases of sequencing data and approximately 85 million unique TCR sequences were included in an early release covering several hundred HLA-typed donors. Of the roughly 400 genotyped donors, roughly 80% fell in the genetic ancestry cluster associated with self-reported Caucasian donors. The aim of the study was to test whether cataloging public T cell receptors could identify signatures of past pathogen exposure. The study profiled the T cell repertoires of 500 to 800 subjects by immunosequencing and related them to cytomegalovirus serostatus. In addition to the first cohort of around 670 subjects, a separate validation cohort of some 120 different subjects was used. High-throughput TCR immunosequencing, statistical association of individual TCRs with disease status, and machine learning were combined to predict cytomegalovirus infection status. In a later analysis, previously published TCR beta repertoires from 666 donors were re-analyzed and high-resolution HLA genotyping was added so that TCR occurrence patterns could be studied. In the later analysis, no new phenotypic data were used to find candidate immune exposures; instead, reliance was placed on TCR beta sequences and their occurrence across donors. An earlier analysis of more than 450 of the donors used high-throughput TCR beta sequencing to judge whether each TCR beta V gene segment behaved as functional or pseudogenic. Donor age, sex, ethnicity and CMV serostatus were collected together with the repertoire data. A later genetic analysis used genome-wide SNP genotypes for about three fifths of the 666 donors, treating that subset as a discovery cohort. All discovery cohort repertoires had been generated using a single sequencing platform. HLA typing covered class I and class II loci at four-digit resolution. The number of donors typed differed by locus, with about 629-630 for A, B, C, DRB1 and DQB1, around 500 for DQA1, 600 to 610 for DPA1, and around 460 for DPB1. A few DR-DQ haplotypes were treated as single units for association and clustering because of strong linkage in the cohort. On average, roughly 250,000 unique TCR beta nucleotide sequences were sequenced per donor among a few hundred genotyped donors of the cohort, with approximately 18% of those sequences being non-productive. Overall results and qualifications from the work: The study listed 150 to 200 TCR beta chains as associated with cytomegalovirus. According to a later analysis, parvovirus B19, influenza, CMV and Epstein-Barr virus appeared linked to several top co-occurrence clusters. A later analysis found that HLA-associated TCR beta chains were more clonally expanded and had lower generation probabilities than equally common non-associated chains. The only immune exposure information available for the cohort was CMV serostatus. The authors suggested that the approach could potentially be generalized to other disease states and immunological phenotypes. According to a later analysis, TCR association rates differed among HLA loci, with DRB1 alleles showing the most associated TCRs and HLA-C alleles showing the fewest. An earlier analysis of several hundred of the donors showed that most TCR beta V segments appeared in productive rearrangements either about 87% or about 30% of the time, which broadly matched IMGT annotations. A later analysis associated about 16,000 TCR beta sequences with specific HLA alleles at a false discovery rate of 0.05. A cluster of highly shared sequence variants was judged likely to represent a technical artifact of the sequencing pipeline. In a later genetic analysis, a missense DCLRE1C variant was associated with V-gene and J-gene trimming of TCR beta chains, and the association was replicated in an independent cohort. Some 16 rarely observed V segments, including chromosome 9 orphons, were excluded from the earlier analysis of several hundred of the donors because counts were too low. A further reported finding was that TCR beta sequences accurately predicted the HLA-A and HLA-B alleles for most subjects in the first cohort. Linkage disequilibrium might explain the correlated functional status among segregating V segments, but an unknown experimental factor could not be ruled out. Some IMGT-functional V segments, including TRBV6-2 and TRBV6-3, could not be distinguished by the 87-base-pair reads and were therefore excluded. According to a later genetic analysis, donors in an Asian-associated ancestry cluster had fewer N-insertions in productive TCRs than the approximately 630-donor mean. Sequencing depth was assumed to be roughly uniform across donors in the presence/absence analyses, though that assumption may not hold. Because HLA typing was missing for some donors at each locus, association tests included only the typed subset. While some public TCRs were present in many individuals, most TCR sequences turned up only very rarely across donors. In a later analysis, most CMV-associated TCR beta chains were found to appear HLA-restricted, with HLA associations seemingly driven largely by CMV exposure. The classifier was reported to diagnose cytomegalovirus status with high specificity and sensitivity in both the original cohort and the validation cohort. Three of the identified cytomegalovirus-associated TCR beta chains were confirmed in vitro to be specific for cytomegalovirus antigens. In this cohort, only TCR beta chains were sequenced, and detectable features were limited by the absence of alpha or paired-chain data. When HLA alleles, especially DR and DQ, strongly co-occurred, attributing TCR associations to individual alleles was difficult.

For CDR1 and CDR2, the germline V gene lists SGHDT and YYEEEE. V gives up 6 bases and J gives up 2 bases, and the segment between their germline ends measures 17 bases. From the cysteine up to the phenylalanine, the CDR3 has a length of 15 residues. Only the CDR3 portion is preserved as DNA: 45 bases, with reading frame beginning at the first base. The cohort consisted of 666 healthy bone marrow donors. Cohort members were all nominally healthy when sampled, although unrecorded immune exposures were likely present. The donor was CMV seropositive and belonged to the group of 250 to 350 seropositive cohort members. A peripheral blood sample was collected from each donor, and TCR beta sequencing was performed on peripheral blood mononuclear cells. The Qiagen DNeasy Blood Extraction Kit was used to extract genomic DNA from the blood cell samples. The library relied on the immunoSEQ multiplex PCR assay. For the multiplex PCR, a mixture combining 60 forward primers for TCR Vbeta segments and 13 reverse primers for TCR Jbeta segments was used. The CDR3 region of rearranged TCR beta genes was amplified from genomic DNA with a multiplex PCR assay. On the Illumina HiSeq System, the amplified TCR beta libraries were sequenced as 87-base-pair reads. The study's processing was this. Across the 600 to 700 repertoires, a later analysis counted around 80 million unique TCR beta chains, approximately 12 million of which were shared by at least two donors. To remove PCR and sequencing errors, raw reads were error-corrected and collapsed into unique sequences using a nearest-neighbor algorithm that merged closely related sequences. V, D and J gene segments were assigned by aligning CDR3 sequences to IMGT reference sequences. For a sequence to be retained, a match of at least six nucleotides was required to both a V gene segment and a J gene segment. Rearrangements were called productive when the CDR3 lacked stop codons and stayed in frame with V and J; all others were non-productive. CDR3 was defined by IMGT convention, running from the second conserved V-encoded cysteine to the conserved J-encoded phenylalanine. Sequences without an unambiguous match to a single V gene segment were excluded from the earlier analysis of almost 600 of the donors. An earlier analysis of just under 600 of the donors called V segments functional above 56.7% productive rearrangements and segregating when the between-donor standard deviation exceeded 5%. To diagnose cytomegalovirus status from the catalog of TCR beta chain sequences, a statistical classification framework was built. In a later analysis, TCR nucleotide sequences were compared against IMGT/GENE-DB human TR gene sequences so that V and J genes could be assigned. The TCRdist pipeline was used in a later analysis to assign CDR3 sequences and most-parsimonious VDJ recombination scenarios. In a later analysis, each TCR beta chain was defined by its CDR3 amino acid sequence together with its V-gene family, and reads without a unique V-gene family were excluded. As a way to deal with suspected cross-contamination and a sequencing artifact, a later analysis dropped roughly 620 nucleotide sequences that were highly shared and had low generation probability. For each public chain, a later analysis derived a clonal expansion index from normalized ranks of inferred template counts within each repertoire. In a later analysis, generation probabilities were computed with a VDJ recombination model fitted to out-of-frame rearrangements, and the resulting probabilities were checked against IGoR. In a later analysis, TCR-TCR, TCR-HLA and TCR-CMV co-occurrence was scored with hypergeometric tests, and a repertoire-size bias correction was applied to TCR pairs. A later analysis estimated false discovery rates by permuting HLA or CMV assignments 20 times. In a later analysis, co-occurring TCRs were grouped with DBSCAN, and TCRdist sequence similarity was added when clustering was performed within HLA-allele-positive subsets. Co-occurrence clustering excluded repertoires with fewer than 30,000 or more than 120,000 public chains, plus five with anomalous nucleotide sharing. TCRdb's version of the immuneACCESS table is confined to in-frame rearrangements and falls short of the full clone set. An unresolved V gene accounts for under half of the shortfall where checked; the remainder is of unknown origin. V, J and clone size derive from that table, while D and trimming were established from the DNA sequence. The sample includes some 150,000 clones, with roughly four fifths observed a single time. Around 6.1% of the sample goes to the ten largest clones.

This TCR came from a man aged 25-40 years in good health and CMV-seropositive. Sequencing used PBMCs. The chain is made from TRBV5-6 and TRBJ1-2; TRBD1 might be the D gene, on 5 matching bases. The DNA sequence is given as TGTGCCAGCACCCTCCCTCGACAGTCGAACTATGGCTACACCTTC. It specifies CASTLPRQSNYGYTF.